This T cell receptor beta chain appears in the sequencing data of a study of T cells in Graves' hyperthyroidism and ophthalmopathy. Losses at the gene ends were 6 bases for V and 1 base for J; bases not matched to a gene: 6. The CDR3 loop spans 15 amino acids. Per the germline V gene, CDR1 is MNHNS and CDR2 is SASEGT. The source material, RNA transcripts, was used to amplify TCR beta CDR3 regions. The TCR CDR3 was amplified in a first-round RT-PCR using the HTBI primer set. TCRdb fed the multiplex PCR reads into MiXCR, producing one record per CDR3 protein. The sample shows around 500,000 distinct CDR3 sequences, 11% to 15% of them seen only once. No ophthalmopathy progression within 18 months constituted stable Graves' hyperthyroidism. Every diagnosis used clinical symptoms, serum thyroxine and TRAb, thyroid ultrasound and orbital computed tomography.

Sequencing was done on a sample of blood. This receptor was identified in a middle-aged woman with Graves' hyperthyroidism. The chain is built from TRBV6-1 and TRBJ2-7, with 10 nucleotides matching TRBD2. CDR3 in DNA: TGTGCCAGCAGGAATGAAGCGGGAGGGTCCTACGAGCAGTACTTC. Protein sequence: CASRNEAGGSYEQYF.